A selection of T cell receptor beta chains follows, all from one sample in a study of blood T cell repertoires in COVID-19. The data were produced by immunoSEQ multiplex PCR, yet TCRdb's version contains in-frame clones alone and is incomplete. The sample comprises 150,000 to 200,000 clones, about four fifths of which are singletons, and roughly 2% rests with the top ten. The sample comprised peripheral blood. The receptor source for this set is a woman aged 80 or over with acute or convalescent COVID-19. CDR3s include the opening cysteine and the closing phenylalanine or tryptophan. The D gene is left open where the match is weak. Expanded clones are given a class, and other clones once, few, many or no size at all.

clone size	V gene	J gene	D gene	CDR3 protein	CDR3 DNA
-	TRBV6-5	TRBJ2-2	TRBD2	CASCRGGDPTGELFF	TGTGCCAGCTGTCGGGGGGGCGACCCCACCGGGGAGCTGTTTTTT
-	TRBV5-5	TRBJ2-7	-	CASSLFGPYEQYF	TGTGCCAGCAGCTTGTTTGGGCCCTACGAGCAGTACTTC
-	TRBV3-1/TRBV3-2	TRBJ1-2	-	CASSLGPYGYTF	TGTGCCAGCAGCCTGGGCCCCTATGGCTACACCTTC
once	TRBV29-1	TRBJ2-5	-	CSVEGTPDMQETQYF	TGCAGCGTTGAAGGAACCCCGGACATGCAAGAGACCCAGTACTTC
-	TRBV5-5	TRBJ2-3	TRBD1	CASSLQGYSTDTQYF	TGTGCCAGCAGCCTACAGGGGTATAGCACAGATACGCAGTATTTT
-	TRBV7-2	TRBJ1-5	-	CASSLVGGGQPQHF	TGTGCCAGCAGCTTAGTCGGGGGTGGTCAGCCCCAGCATTTT
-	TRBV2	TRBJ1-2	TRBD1	CASRSGQGRALWGYTF	TGTGCCAGCAGGTCTGGACAGGGTAGGGCCCTTTGGGGCTACACCTTC
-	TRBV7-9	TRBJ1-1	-	CASSKPQFTEAFF	TGTGCCAGCAGCAAACCCCAGTTCACTGAAGCTTTCTTT
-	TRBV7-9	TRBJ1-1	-	CASSAAGTEAFF	TGTGCCAGCAGCGCAGCGGGCACTGAAGCTTTCTTT
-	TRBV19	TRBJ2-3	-	CASSSGEDTQYF	TGTGCCAGTAGTTCGGGGGAGGATACGCAGTATTTT
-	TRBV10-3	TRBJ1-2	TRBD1	CAISGQGGYGYTF	TGTGCCATCAGTGGACAGGGCGGCTATGGCTACACCTTC
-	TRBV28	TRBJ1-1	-	CASSFAGTEAFF	TGTGCCAGCAGTTTTGCGGGGACTGAAGCTTTCTTT
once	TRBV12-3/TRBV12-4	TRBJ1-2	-	CASSLRGTYGYTF	TGTGCCAGCAGTTTAAGGGGGACCTATGGCTACACCTTC
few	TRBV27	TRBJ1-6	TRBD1	CASRRDRRGNSPLHF	TGTGCCAGCAGGCGGGACAGGAGGGGTAATTCACCCCTCCACTTT
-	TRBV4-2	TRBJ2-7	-	CASSQSQAVLSYEQYF	TGTGCCAGCAGCCAATCACAAGCGGTCCTCTCCTACGAGCAGTACTTC
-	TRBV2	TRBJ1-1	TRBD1	CASRLRGQGSTEAFF	TGTGCCAGCAGACTCAGGGGGCAAGGTAGCACTGAAGCTTTCTTT
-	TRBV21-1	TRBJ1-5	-	CASSKCRGDRSLRYSNQPQHF	TGTGCCAGCAGCAAATGCCGTGGGGACAGGAGTTTGAGGTATAGCAATCAGCCCCAGCATTTT
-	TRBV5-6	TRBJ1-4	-	CASSSLHRDEKLFF	TGTGCCAGCAGCTCCTTACACAGGGATGAAAAACTGTTTTTT
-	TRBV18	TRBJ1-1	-	CASSPPWGAEAFF	TGTGCCAGCTCACCACCGTGGGGCGCTGAAGCTTTCTTT
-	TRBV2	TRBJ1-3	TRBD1	CASSLGTGGVYTIYF	TGTGCCAGCAGCCTCGGGACAGGGGGCGTGTACACCATATATTTT
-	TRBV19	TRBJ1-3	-	CASSVSGNTIYF	TGTGCCAGTAGTGTCAGTGGAAACACCATATATTTT
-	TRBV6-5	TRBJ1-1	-	CASRDTVNTEAFF	TGTGCCAGCAGAGATACAGTGAACACTGAAGCTTTCTTT
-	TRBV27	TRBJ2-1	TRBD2	CASSLTTSGTSSYNEQFF	TGTGCCAGCAGCTTGACAACTTCCGGGACTAGCTCCTACAATGAGCAGTTCTTC
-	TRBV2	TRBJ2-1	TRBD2	CASSEGLAGGISYNEQFF	TGTGCCAGCAGTGAGGGTCTAGCGGGGGGCATCTCCTACAATGAGCAGTTCTTC
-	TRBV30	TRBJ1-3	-	CAWMEGTIYF	TGTGCCTGGATGGAGGGGACCATATATTTT
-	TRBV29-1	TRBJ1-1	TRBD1	CSGRQGGDTEAFF	TGCAGCGGACGACAGGGTGGCGACACTGAAGCTTTCTTT